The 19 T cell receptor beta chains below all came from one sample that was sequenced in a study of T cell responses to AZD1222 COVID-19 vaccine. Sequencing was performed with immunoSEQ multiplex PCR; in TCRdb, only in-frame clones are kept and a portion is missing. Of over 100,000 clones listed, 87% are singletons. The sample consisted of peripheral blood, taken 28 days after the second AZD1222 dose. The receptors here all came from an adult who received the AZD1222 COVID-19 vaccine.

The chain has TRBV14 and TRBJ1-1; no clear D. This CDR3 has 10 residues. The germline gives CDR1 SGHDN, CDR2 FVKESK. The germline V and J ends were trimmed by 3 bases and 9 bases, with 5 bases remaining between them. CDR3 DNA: TGTGCCAGCAGCCACATACAAGCTTTCTTT. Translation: CASSHIQAFF.

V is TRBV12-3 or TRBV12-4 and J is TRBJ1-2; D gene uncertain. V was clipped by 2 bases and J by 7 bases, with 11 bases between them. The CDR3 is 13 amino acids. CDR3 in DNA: TGTGCCAGCAGTTTATCGGTAGGGTTTGGCTACACCTTC. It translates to CASSLSVGFGYTF.

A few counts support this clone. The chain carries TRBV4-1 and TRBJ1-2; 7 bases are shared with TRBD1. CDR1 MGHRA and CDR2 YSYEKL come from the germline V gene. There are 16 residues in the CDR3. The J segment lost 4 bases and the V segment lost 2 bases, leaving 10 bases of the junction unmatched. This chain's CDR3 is CASSQLPGQQAYGYTF. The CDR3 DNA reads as TGCGCCAGCAGCCAACTTCCGGGACAGCAGGCCTATGGCTACACCTTC.

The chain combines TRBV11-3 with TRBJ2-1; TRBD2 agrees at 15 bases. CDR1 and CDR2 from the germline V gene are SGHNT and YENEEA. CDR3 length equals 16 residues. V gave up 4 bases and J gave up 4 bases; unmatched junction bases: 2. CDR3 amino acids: CASSWTSGGGYNEQFF. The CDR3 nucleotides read TGTGCCAGCAGCTGGACTAGCGGGGGGGGTTACAATGAGCAGTTCTTC. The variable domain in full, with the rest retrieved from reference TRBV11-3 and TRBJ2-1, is EAGVVQSPRYKIIEKKQPVAFWCNPISGHNTLYWYLQNLGQGPELLIRYENEEAVDDSQLPKDRFSAERLKGVDSTLKIQPAELGDSAVYLCASSWTSGGGYNEQFFGPGTRLTVL.

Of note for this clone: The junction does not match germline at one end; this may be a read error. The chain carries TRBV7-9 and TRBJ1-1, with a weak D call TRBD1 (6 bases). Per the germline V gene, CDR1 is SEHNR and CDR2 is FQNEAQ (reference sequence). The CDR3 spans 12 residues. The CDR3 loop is CASSSWDFGGSF. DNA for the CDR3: TGTGCCAGCAGCTCCTGGGACTTCGGGGGCTCTTTT. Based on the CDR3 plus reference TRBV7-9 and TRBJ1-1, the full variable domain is DTGVSQNPRHKITKRGQNVTFRCDPISEHNRLYWYRQTLGQGPEFLTYFQNEAQLEKSRLLSDRFSAERPKGSFSTLEIQRTEQGDSAMYLCASSSWDFGGSFGQGTRLTVV.

CDR3 bases: TGTGCCAGCAGCGTAGCGGGGGGGACATCCTACACTGAAGCTTTCTTT. Its translation is CASSVAGGTSYTEAFF. The chain recombines TRBV9 with TRBJ1-1; maybe TRBD1 (6 bases). This CDR3 is 16 amino acids long. V was trimmed by 0 bases and J by 3 bases, leaving 15 bases between them. Germline CDR1 reads SGDLS; CDR2 reads YYNGEE.

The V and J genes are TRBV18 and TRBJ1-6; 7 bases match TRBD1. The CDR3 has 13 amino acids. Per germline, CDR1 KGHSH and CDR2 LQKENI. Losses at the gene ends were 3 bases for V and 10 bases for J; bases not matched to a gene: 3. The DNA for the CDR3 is TGTGCCAGCTCACCTGGGACAGTATCACCCCTCCACTTT. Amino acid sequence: CASSPGTVSPLHF.

This chain's CDR3 is CASSPGLAVTYEQYF. CDR3 coding DNA: TGTGCCAGCAGCCCCGGACTAGCGGTTACCTACGAGCAGTACTTC. This chain links TRBV5-5 with TRBJ2-7; 10 bases are a match to TRBD2. The CDR3 is made up of 15 amino acids. V shed 4 bases and J 2 bases; nucleotides not matched to a gene: 6. Germline assignment: CDR1 SGHKS and CDR2 YYEKEE (reference sequence).

The CDR3 DNA reads TGTGCCAGCAGTAGTTACAGGGATAACACCGGGGAGCTGTTTTTT. Its protein product is CASSSYRDNTGELFF. The rearrangement uses TRBV27 and TRBJ2-2, with a possible D match to TRBD1 (6 bases). CDR3 length equals 15 residues. The germline gives CDR1 MNHEY, CDR2 SMNVEV (reference sequence). Trimming pared 5 bases from V and 2 bases from J, leaving 12 bases between.

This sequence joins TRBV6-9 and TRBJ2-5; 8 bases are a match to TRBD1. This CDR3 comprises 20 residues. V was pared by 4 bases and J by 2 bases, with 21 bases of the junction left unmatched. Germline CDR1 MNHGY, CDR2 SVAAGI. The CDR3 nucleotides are TGTGCCAGCAGTTTCGATCGACGACAGGGGCTAGGTGGAGGACAAGAGACCCAGTACTTC. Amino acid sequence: CASSFDRRQGLGGGQETQYF.

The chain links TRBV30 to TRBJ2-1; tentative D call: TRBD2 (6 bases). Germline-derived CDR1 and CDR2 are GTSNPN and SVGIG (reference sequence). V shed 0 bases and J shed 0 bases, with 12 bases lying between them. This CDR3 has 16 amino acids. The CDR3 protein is CAWSVTGLSSYNEQFF. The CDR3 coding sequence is TGTGCCTGGAGTGTGACGGGACTTAGCTCCTACAATGAGCAGTTCTTC.

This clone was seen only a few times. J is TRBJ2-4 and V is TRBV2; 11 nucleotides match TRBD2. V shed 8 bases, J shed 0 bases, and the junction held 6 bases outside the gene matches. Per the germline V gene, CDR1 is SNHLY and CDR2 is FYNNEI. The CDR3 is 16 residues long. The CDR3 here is CASWALAGEAKNIQYF. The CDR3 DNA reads TGTGCCAGCTGGGCACTAGCGGGGGAAGCCAAAAACATTCAGTACTTC.

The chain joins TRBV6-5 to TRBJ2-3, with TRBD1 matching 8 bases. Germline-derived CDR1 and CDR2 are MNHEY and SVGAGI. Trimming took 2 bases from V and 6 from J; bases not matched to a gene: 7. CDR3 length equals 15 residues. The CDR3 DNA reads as TGTGCCAGCAGTTACGGTGGGACAGGTGGTGATACGCAGTATTTT. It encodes CASSYGGTGGDTQYF.

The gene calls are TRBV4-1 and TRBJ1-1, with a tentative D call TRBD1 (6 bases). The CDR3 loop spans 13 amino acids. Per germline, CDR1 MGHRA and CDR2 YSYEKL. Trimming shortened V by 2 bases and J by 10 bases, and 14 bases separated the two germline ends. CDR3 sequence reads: CASSQPPGHGAFF. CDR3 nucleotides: TGCGCCAGCAGCCAACCGCCGGGACACGGAGCTTTCTTT.

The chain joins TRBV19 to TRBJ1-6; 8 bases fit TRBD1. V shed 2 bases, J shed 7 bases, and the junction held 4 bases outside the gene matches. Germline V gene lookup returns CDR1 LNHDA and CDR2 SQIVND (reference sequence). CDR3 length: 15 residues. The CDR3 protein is CASSIQTGDNSPLHF. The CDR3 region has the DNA TGTGCCAGTAGTATACAGACAGGGGACAATTCACCCCTCCACTTT.

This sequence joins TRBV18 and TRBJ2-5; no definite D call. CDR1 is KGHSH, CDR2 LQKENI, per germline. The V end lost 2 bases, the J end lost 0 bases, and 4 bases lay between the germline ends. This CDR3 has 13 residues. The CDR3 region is CASSPDYQETQYF. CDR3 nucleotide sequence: TGTGCCAGCTCACCAGACTACCAAGAGACCCAGTACTTC.

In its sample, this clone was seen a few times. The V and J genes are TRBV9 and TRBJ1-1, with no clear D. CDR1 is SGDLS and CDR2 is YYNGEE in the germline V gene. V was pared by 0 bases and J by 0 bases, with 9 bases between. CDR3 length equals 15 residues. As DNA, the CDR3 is TGTGCCAGCAGCGTAGCACCCGTGATGAACACTGAAGCTTTCTTT. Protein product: CASSVAPVMNTEAFF.

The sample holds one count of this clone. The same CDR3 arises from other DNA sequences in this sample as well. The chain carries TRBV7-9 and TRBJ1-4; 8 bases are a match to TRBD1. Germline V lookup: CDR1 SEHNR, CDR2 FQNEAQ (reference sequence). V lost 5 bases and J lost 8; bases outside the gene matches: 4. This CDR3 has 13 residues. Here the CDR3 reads CASSLTGGEKLFF. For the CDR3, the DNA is TGTGCCAGCAGCCTTACAGGGGGAGAAAAACTGTTTTTT.

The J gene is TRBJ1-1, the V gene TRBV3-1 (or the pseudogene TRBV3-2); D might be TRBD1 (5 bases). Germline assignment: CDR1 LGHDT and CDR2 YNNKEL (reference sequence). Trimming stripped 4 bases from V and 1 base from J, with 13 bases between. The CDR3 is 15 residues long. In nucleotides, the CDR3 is TGTGCCAGCAGCCTAAGGGGCGGAGGGAACACTGAAGCTTTCTTT. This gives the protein CASSLRGGGNTEAFF.